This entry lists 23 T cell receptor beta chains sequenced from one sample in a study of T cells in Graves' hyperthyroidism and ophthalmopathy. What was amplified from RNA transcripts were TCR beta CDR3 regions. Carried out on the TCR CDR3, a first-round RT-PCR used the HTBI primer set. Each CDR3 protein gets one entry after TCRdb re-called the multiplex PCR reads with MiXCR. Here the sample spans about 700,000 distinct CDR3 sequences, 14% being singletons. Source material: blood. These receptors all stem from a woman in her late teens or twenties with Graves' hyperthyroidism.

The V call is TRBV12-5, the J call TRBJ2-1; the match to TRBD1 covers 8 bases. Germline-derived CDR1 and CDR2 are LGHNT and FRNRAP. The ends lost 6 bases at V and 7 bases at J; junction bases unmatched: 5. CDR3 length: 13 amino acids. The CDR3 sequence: CASGPRQGNEQFF. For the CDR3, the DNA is TGTGCTAGTGGGCCTCGACAGGGGAATGAGCAGTTCTTC.

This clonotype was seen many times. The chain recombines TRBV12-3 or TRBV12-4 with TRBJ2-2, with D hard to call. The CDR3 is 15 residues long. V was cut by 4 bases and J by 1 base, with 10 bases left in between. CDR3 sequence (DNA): TGTGCCAGCAGTTCAACCCCCCTGAACACCGGGGAGCTGTTTTTT. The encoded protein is CASSSTPLNTGELFF.

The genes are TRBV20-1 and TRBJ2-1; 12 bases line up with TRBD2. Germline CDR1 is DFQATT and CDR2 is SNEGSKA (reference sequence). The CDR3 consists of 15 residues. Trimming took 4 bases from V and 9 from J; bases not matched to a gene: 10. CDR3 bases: TGCAGTGCTATCAGACTAGCGGGAGCTTTGGGTGAGCAGTTCTTC. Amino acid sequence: CSAIRLAGALGEQFF.

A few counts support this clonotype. In DNA, the CDR3 is TGTGCCAGCAGCCAAGAAACCAGGGGGCAGTACGAGCAGTACTTC. Encoded protein: CASSQETRGQYEQYF. The chain joins TRBV14 to TRBJ2-7; 8 nucleotides agree with TRBD1. The CDR3 runs 15 residues. Germline V gene lookup returns CDR1 SGHDN and CDR2 FVKESK. After removal of 0 bases from V and 4 bases from J, the junction contained 5 bases not matched to a gene.

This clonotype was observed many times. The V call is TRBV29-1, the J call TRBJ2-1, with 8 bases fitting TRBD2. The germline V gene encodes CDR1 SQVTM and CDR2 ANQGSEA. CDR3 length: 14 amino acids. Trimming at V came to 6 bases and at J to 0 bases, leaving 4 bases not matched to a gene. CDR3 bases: TGCAGCGTGGAACTAGCGGCCTCCTACAATGAGCAGTTCTTC. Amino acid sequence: CSVELAASYNEQFF.

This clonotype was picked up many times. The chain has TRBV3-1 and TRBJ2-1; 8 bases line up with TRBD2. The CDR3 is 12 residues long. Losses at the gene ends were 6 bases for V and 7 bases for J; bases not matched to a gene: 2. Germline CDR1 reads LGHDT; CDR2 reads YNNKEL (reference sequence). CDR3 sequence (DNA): TGTGCCAGCAGTCGACTAGCGAATGAGCAGTTCTTC. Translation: CASSRLANEQFF.

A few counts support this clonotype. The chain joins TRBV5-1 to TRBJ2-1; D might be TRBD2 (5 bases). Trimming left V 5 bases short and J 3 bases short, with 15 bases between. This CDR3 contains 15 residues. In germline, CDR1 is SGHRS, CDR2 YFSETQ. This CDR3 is CASSTGAANYNEQFF. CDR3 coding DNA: TGCGCCAGCAGTACTGGAGCGGCAAACTACAATGAGCAGTTCTTC.

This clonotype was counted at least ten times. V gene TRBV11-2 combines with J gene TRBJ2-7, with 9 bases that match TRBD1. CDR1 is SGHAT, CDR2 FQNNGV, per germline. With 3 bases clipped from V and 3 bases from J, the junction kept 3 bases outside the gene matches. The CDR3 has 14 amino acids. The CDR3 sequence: CASSLGQGLYEQYF. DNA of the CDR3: TGTGCCAGCAGCTTGGGACAGGGACTCTACGAGCAGTACTTC.

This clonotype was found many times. The CDR3 loop is CSARETNTGGTQYF. The CDR3 nucleotides read TGCAGTGCTAGAGAAACGAACACCGGGGGTACGCAGTATTTT. The chain combines TRBV20-1 with TRBJ2-3, with a weak D call TRBD2 (6 bases). V was clipped by 0 bases and J by 8 bases, with 15 bases between them. The CDR3 is 14 amino acids. The V gene's germline CDR1 is DFQATT and CDR2 SNEGSKA (reference sequence).

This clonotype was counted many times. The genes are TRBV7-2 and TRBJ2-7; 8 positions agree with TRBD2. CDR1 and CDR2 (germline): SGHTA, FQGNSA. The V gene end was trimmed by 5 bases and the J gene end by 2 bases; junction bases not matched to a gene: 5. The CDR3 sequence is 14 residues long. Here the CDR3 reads CASSPGTRAYEQYF. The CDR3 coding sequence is TGTGCCAGCAGCCCTGGGACTAGAGCCTACGAGCAGTACTTC.

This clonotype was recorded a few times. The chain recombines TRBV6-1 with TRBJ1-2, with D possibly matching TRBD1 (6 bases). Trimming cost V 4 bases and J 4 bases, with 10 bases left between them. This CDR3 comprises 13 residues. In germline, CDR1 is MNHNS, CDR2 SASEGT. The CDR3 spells CASSGTDRYGYTF. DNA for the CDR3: TGTGCCAGCAGTGGGACAGACCGCTATGGCTACACCTTC.

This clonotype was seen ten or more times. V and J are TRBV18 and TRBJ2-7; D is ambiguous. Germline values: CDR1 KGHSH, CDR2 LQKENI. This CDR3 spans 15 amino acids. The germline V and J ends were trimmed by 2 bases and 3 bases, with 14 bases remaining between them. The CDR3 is CASSPLSSNRYEQYF. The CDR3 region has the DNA TGTGCCAGCTCACCATTGTCATCCAACCGCTACGAGCAGTACTTC.

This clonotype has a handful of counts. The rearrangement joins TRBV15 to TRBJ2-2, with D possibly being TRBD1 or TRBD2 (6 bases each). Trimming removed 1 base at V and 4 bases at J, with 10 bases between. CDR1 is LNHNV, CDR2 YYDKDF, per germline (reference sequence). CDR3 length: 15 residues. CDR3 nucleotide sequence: TGTGCCACCAGCAGAGGAGGGGGAGGCACCGGGGAGCTGTTTTTT. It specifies CATSRGGGGTGELFF.

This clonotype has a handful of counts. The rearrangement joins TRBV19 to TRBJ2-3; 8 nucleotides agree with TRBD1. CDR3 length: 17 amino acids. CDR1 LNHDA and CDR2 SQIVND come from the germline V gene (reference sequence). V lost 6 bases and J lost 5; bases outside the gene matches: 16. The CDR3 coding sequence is TGTGCCAGTAGCTCGACAGGGACAGGTACTCTACGAGATACGCAGTATTTT. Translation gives CASSSTGTGTLRDTQYF.

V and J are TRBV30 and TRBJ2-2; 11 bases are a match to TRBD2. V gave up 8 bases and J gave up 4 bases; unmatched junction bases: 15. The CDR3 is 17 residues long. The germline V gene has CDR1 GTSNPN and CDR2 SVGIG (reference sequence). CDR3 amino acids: CAGNRGLAEYLTGELFF. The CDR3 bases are TGTGCCGGCAACCGGGGACTAGCGGAATACCTCACCGGGGAGCTGTTTTTT.

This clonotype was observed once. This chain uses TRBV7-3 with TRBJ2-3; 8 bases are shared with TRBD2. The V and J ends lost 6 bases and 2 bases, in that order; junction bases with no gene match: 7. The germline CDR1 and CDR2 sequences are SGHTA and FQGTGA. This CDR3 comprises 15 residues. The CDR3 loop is CASSVLAGPTDTQYF. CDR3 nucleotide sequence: TGTGCCAGCAGTGTTTTAGCGGGACCCACAGATACGCAGTATTTT.

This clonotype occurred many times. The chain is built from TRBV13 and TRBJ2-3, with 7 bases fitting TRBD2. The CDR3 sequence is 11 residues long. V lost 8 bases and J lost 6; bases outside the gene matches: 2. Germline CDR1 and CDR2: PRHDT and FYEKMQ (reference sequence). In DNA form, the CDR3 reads TGTGCCAGCCCCGGGGGGGATACGCAGTATTTT. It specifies CASPGGDTQYF.

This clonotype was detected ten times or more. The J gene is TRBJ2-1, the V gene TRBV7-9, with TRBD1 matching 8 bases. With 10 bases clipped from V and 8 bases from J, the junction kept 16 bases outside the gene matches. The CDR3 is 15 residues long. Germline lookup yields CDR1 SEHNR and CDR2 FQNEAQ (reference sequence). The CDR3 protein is CATNLQGAGSDEQFF. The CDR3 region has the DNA TGTGCCACCAATCTCCAGGGGGCTGGTTCGGATGAGCAGTTCTTC.

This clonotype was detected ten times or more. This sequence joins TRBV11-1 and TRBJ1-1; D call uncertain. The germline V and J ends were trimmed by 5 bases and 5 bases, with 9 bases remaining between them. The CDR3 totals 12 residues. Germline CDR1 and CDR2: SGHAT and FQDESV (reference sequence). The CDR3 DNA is TGTGCCAGCAGCCCCCGTAGTACTGAAGCTTTCTTT. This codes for CASSPRSTEAFF.

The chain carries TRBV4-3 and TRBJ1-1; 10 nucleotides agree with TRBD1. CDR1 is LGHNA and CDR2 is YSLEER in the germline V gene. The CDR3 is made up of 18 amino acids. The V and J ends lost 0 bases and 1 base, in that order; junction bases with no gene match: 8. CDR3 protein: CASSQDRDWDRGNTEAFF. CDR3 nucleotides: TGCGCCAGCAGCCAAGATAGGGATTGGGACAGGGGGAACACTGAAGCTTTCTTT.

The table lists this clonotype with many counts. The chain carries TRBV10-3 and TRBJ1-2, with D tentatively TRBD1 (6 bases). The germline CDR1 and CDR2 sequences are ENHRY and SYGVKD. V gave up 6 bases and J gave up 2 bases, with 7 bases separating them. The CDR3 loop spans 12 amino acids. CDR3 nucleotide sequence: TGTGCCATCAGCGGGGGCAACTATGGCTACACCTTC. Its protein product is CAISGGNYGYTF.

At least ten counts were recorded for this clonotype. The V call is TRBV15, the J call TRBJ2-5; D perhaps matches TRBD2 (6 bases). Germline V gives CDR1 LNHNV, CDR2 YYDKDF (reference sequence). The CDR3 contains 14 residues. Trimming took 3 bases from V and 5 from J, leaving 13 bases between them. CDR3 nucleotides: TGTGCCACCAGCAGGAATAGGGGAGGCGAGACCCAGTACTTC. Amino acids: CATSRNRGGETQYF. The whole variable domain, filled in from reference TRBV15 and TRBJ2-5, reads DAMVIQNPRYQVTQFGKPVTLSCSQTLNHNVMYWYQQKSSQAPKLLFHYYDKDFNNEADTPDNFQSRRPNTSFCFLDIRSPGLGDTAMYLCATSRNRGGETQYFGPGTRLLVL.

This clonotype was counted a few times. CDR3 loop: CASSILLGGTEAFF. The DNA of the CDR3 is TGTGCCAGTAGTATTTTGCTCGGGGGGACTGAAGCTTTCTTT. This chain uses TRBV19 with TRBJ1-1; D may be TRBD1 (5 bases). This CDR3 has 14 amino acids. CDR1 LNHDA and CDR2 SQIVND come from the germline V gene (reference sequence). V lost 3 bases to trimming and J lost 5 bases, with 13 bases between them.